What follows describes a single T cell receptor (beta chain). Sequencing was performed with immunoSEQ multiplex PCR; in TCRdb, only in-frame clones are kept and a portion is missing. The sample has some 2,100,000 clones; roughly 95% are singletons. The sample comes from a study of shared clonotypes between healthy human individuals. Deletions cut 0 bases from V and 2 bases from J, with 12 bases between. The CDR3 extends over 16 amino acids. From germline, CDR1 is SGHTS and CDR2 YDEGEE. The sample was naive CD4+ T cells sorted from blood. Documented subset: CD45RA+ positively selected. The TCR sequence derives from a man aged 18 to 30 in good health. J is TRBJ1-3 and V is TRBV5-8, with no clear D. CDR3 sequence (DNA): TGTGCCAGCAGCTTGGCCAAGCTTCCTACTGGAAACACCATATATTTT. Protein product: CASSLAKLPTGNTIYF.